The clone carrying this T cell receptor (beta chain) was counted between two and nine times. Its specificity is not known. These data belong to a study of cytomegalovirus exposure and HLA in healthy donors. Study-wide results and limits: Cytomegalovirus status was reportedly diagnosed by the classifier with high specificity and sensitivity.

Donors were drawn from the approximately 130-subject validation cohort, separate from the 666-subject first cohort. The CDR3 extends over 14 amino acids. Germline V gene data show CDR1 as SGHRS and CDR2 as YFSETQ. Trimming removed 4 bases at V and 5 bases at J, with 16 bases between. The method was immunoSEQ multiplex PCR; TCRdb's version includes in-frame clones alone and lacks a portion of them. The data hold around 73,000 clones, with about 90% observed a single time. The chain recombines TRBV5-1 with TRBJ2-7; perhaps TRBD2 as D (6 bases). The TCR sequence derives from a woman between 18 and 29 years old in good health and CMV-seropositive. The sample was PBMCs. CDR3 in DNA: TGCGCCAGCAGCCCGCCCTTCCCGGGGGACGAGCAGTACTTC. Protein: CASSPPFPGDEQYF.